Shown below are 26 T cell receptor beta chains from a single sample sequenced in a study of blood T cells in healthy people across ages. Using a J-beta primer mix together with a sample-barcoded 5' primer, a second PCR was run for 7 to 11 cycles. TCRdb re-analysed the 5' RACE reads in MiXCR, keeping a single row per CDR3 protein. The sample comprises hundreds of thousands of distinct CDR3 sequences, around two fifths of which are singletons, and roughly 18% rests with the top ten. The sequenced material came from blood. The receptors here all came from a man aged 55 to 69 in good health.

V and J are TRBV7-2 and TRBJ2-1, with 7 bases fitting TRBD1. The end of the DNA aligns better with TRBJ2-7, so the J call may be wrong. This CDR3 has 15 residues. Germline lookup yields CDR1 SGHTA and CDR2 FQGNSA. CDR3 sequence: CASSVEGGAYNEQYF. The CDR3 DNA follows: TGTGCCAGCAGCGTAGAAGGGGGCGCCTACAATGAGCAGTACTTC.

This rearrangement joins TRBV11-2 to TRBJ2-1; D unresolved. Germline V gives CDR1 SGHAT, CDR2 FQNNGV. V was trimmed by 5 bases and J by 7 bases, leaving 18 bases between them. This CDR3 contains 15 residues. CDR3 sequence reads: CASSPLWTSGNEQFF. DNA for the CDR3: TGTGCCAGCAGCCCCCTGTGGACCTCGGGTAATGAGCAGTTCTTC.

This clonotype was recorded at least ten times. The CDR3 region is CASSLRRVARTDTQYF. The CDR3 nucleotides are TGTGCCAGCAGCTTAAGGCGGGTAGCTCGCACAGATACGCAGTATTTT. The rearrangement links TRBV11-2 to TRBJ2-3; possible D gene TRBD2, 5 bases. The germline CDR1 and CDR2 sequences are SGHAT and FQNNGV. Deletions cut 2 bases from V and 1 base from J, with 13 bases between. There are 16 residues in the CDR3.

The chain employs TRBV28 and TRBJ1-6; 7 positions match TRBD1. Germline V gene lookup returns CDR1 MDHEN and CDR2 SYDVKM. The V and J ends lost 6 bases and 5 bases, in that order; junction bases with no gene match: 7. CDR3 length: 15 residues. The chain's CDR3 is CASRPRGHHNSPLHF. The CDR3 DNA sequence: TGTGCCAGCAGGCCTAGGGGGCATCATAATTCACCCCTCCACTTT. Using reference TRBV28 and TRBJ1-6 for the parts outside the CDR3, the full variable domain is DVKVTQSSRYLVKRTGEKVFLECVQDMDHENMFWYRQDPGLGLRLIYFSYDVKMKEKGDIPEGYSVSREKKERFSLILESASTNQTSMYLCASRPRGHHNSPLHFGNGTRLTVT.

As concerns this clonotype: An end of the junction differs from the germline gene, which may be a read error. V gene TRBV15 combines with J gene TRBJ2-5; D gene ambiguous. Germline V gene lookup returns CDR1 LNHNV and CDR2 YYDKDF (reference sequence). This CDR3 contains 15 residues. The CDR3 region has the DNA TGTGCCTCCAGCAGAGTCACAGCTATTCAAGAGACCCAGTACTTC. Translated: CASSRVTAIQETQYF.

The sample holds one count of this clonotype. A read error may produce the germline difference seen at one junction end. The V gene is TRBV29-1, the J gene TRBJ2-1; 7 bases are shared with TRBD1. Germline CDR1 is SQVTM and CDR2 is ANQGSEA. The CDR3 runs to 14 residues. The DNA for the CDR3 is TGCAGCGTTACTCTAGGGGGCTCGCTCAATGGGCAGTTCTTC. Protein: CSVTLGGSLNGQFF.

The genes are TRBV20-1 and TRBJ1-1; TRBD1 matches at 9 bases. V trimming: 1 base; J trimming: 0 bases; junction bases outside the gene matches: 12. Germline CDR1 DFQATT, CDR2 SNEGSKA (reference sequence). This CDR3 has 18 residues. CDR3 DNA sequence: TGCAGTGCTAGAGTAATGGGGACAGGGTACTTTTTGAACACTGAAGCTTTCTTT. It codes for CSARVMGTGYFLNTEAFF.

The chain uses TRBV7-6 and TRBJ1-1, with 7 bases matching TRBD1. Germline V lookup: CDR1 SGHVS, CDR2 FNYEAQ. This CDR3 has 16 amino acids. V shed 4 bases and J 1 base; nucleotides not matched to a gene: 9. Written as DNA, the CDR3 is TGTGCCAGCAGCTCTATGGGCAGGGGGGCGAACACTGAAGCTTTCTTT. Its translation is CASSSMGRGANTEAFF.

The chain uses TRBV29-1 and TRBJ2-5, with TRBD1 matching 10 bases. The CDR3 consists of 14 residues. The V segment lost 7 bases and the J segment 5 bases; nucleotides outside the gene matches: 10. The germline CDR1 and CDR2 sequences are SQVTM and ANQGSEA. In nucleotides, the CDR3 is TGCAGCGGACAAGACAGGGGGCGGGGTGAGACCCAGTACTTC. Translated: CSGQDRGRGETQYF.

This clonotype was recorded once. One junction end does not reproduce the germline sequence, and a read error may be involved. The chain carries TRBV6-6 and TRBJ2-3; possible D gene TRBD1, 6 bases. CDR1 and CDR2 from the germline V gene are MNHNY and SVGAGI (reference sequence). The CDR3 contains 16 residues. The CDR3 loop is CAGSETLDRSTDTQYF. In nucleotides, the CDR3 is TGTGCCGGCAGCGAGACGCTGGACAGAAGCACAGATACGCAGTATTTT.

The genes are TRBV2 and TRBJ2-7; D may be TRBD1 (6 bases). Between the trimmed V and J ends, which lost 3 bases and 2 bases, there was a span of 14 bases. In germline, CDR1 is SNHLY, CDR2 FYNNEI. This CDR3 is built from 15 residues. The CDR3 bases are TGTGCCAGCAGTGAGACACAGGGTCCTCCCTACGAGCAGTACTTC. Protein: CASSETQGPPYEQYF.

J is TRBJ2-3 and V is TRBV7-2; 8 nucleotides line up with TRBD2. CDR1 is SGHTA, CDR2 FQGNSA, per germline. The CDR3 extends over 17 amino acids. J was trimmed by 2 bases and V by 2 bases; bases with no gene match: 9. The CDR3, as DNA: TGTGCCAGCAGCTTATCCGCGGGGGGCCGTCCCACAGATACGCAGTATTTT. Protein sequence: CASSLSAGGRPTDTQYF.

The chain couples TRBV29-1 to TRBJ1-1, with a possible D match to TRBD1 (5 bases). The CDR3 runs 11 residues. Germline CDR1 is SQVTM and CDR2 is ANQGSEA. The ends were cut back, 8 bases at V and 4 bases at J, with 11 bases in the middle. DNA for the CDR3: TGCAGCCCCCAAAGGGGCACTGAAGCTTTCTTT. It specifies CSPQRGTEAFF.

This CDR3 reads CASSLWTSGGQNEQFF. The CDR3 DNA is TGTGCCAGCAGCTTATGGACTAGCGGGGGACAAAATGAGCAGTTCTTC. This chain connects TRBV7-2 to TRBJ2-1; 13 positions match TRBD2. The CDR3 length is 16 residues. Germline V lookup: CDR1 SGHTA, CDR2 FQGNSA. V lost 2 bases, J lost 7 bases, and 5 bases stayed unmatched.

The CDR3 sequence is CASSLALGPEHEQYF. In nucleotides, the CDR3 is TGTGCCAGCAGCTTAGCTCTAGGGCCTGAGCATGAGCAGTACTTC. The chain carries TRBV7-9 and TRBJ2-7; D is ambiguous. The length of the CDR3 is 15 residues. Trimming removed 0 bases at V and 7 bases at J, with 16 bases between. The germline V gene encodes CDR1 SEHNR and CDR2 FQNEAQ (reference sequence).

This rearrangement joins TRBV6-2 or TRBV6-3 to TRBJ2-1; 8 nucleotides align to TRBD1. V trimming: 10 bases; J trimming: 9 bases; junction bases outside the gene matches: 8. CDR3 length: 12 amino acids. Germline CDR1 MNHEY, CDR2 SVGEGT. CDR3 residues: CATQTGAVEQFF. The CDR3, as DNA: TGTGCCACCCAGACAGGGGCAGTTGAGCAGTTCTTC.

The chain links TRBV7-9 to TRBJ2-7; possible D gene TRBD1, 7 bases. The length of the CDR3 is 14 residues. Trimming took 3 bases from V and 1 from J, leaving 10 bases between them. Germline V gene data show CDR1 as SEHNR and CDR2 as FQNEAQ (reference sequence). The CDR3 coding sequence is TGTGCCAGCAGCTTCGGGGGACAGTCCTACGAGCAGTACTTC. It encodes CASSFGGQSYEQYF.

CDR3 region: CASSYSTGGTGELFF. CDR3 sequence (DNA): TGTGCCAGCAGTTACTCGACAGGTGGCACCGGGGAGCTGTTTTTT. The V gene is TRBV6-6, the J gene TRBJ2-2; D is possibly TRBD1 (6 bases). Deletions cut 0 bases from V and 4 bases from J, with 9 bases between. Germline assignment: CDR1 MNHNY and CDR2 SVGAGI (reference sequence). The CDR3 runs to 15 residues.

This chain links TRBV7-9 with TRBJ2-7; D uncertain. CDR3 length: 12 residues. CDR1 is SEHNR, CDR2 FQNEAQ, per germline (reference sequence). V dropped 5 bases and J dropped 4 bases, with 9 bases sitting between them. CDR3 nucleotides: TGTGCCAGCAGCCCGACGAATTACGAGCAGTACTTC. This encodes CASSPTNYEQYF.

This sequence joins TRBV7-2 and TRBJ2-2; D not certain. The CDR3 extends over 13 amino acids. The germline V gene has CDR1 SGHTA and CDR2 FQGNSA. Trimming stripped 1 base from V and 4 bases from J, with 4 bases between. In nucleotides, the CDR3 is TGTGCCAGCAGCTTAGTTTTCACCGGGGAGCTGTTTTTT. It specifies CASSLVFTGELFF. The full variable domain, in which reference TRBV7-2 and TRBJ2-2 provide the parts outside the CDR3, is GAGVSQSPSNKVTEKGKDVELRCDPISGHTALYWYRQSLGQGLEFLIYFQGNSAPDKSGLPSDRFSAERTGGSVSTLTIQRTQQEDSAVYLCASSLVFTGELFFGEGSRLTVL.

This rearrangement joins TRBV7-2 to TRBJ1-2; 8 nucleotides match TRBD1. V trimming: 5 bases; J trimming: 8 bases; junction bases outside the gene matches: 4. Germline CDR1 is SGHTA and CDR2 is FQGNSA. This CDR3 contains 12 residues. The chain's CDR3 is CASSPNRGGYTF. Here the CDR3 DNA reads TGTGCCAGCAGCCCAAACAGGGGGGGCTACACCTTC.

This clonotype has more than one count but fewer than ten. J is TRBJ2-1 and V is TRBV6-1; D remains unclear. Trimming removed 4 bases at V and 2 bases at J, with 6 bases between. Germline assignment: CDR1 MNHNS and CDR2 SASEGT. The CDR3 is 13 amino acids. For the CDR3, the DNA is TGTGCCAGCAGTGGACTTCCCTACAATGAGCAGTTCTTC. Translated, it gives CASSGLPYNEQFF.

This clonotype was seen a few times. The chain uses TRBV4-3 and TRBJ2-5; possible D gene TRBD1, 5 bases. The CDR3 extends over 15 amino acids. CDR1 and CDR2 (germline): LGHNA, YSLEER. Trimming cost V 5 bases and J 5 bases, with 18 bases left between them. The CDR3 DNA is TGCGCCAGCAGCACTCGGTGGGGCAAGGTGGAGACCCAGTACTTC. It yields the protein CASSTRWGKVETQYF.

The V gene is TRBV12-3 or TRBV12-4, the J gene TRBJ1-4; no firm D call. This CDR3 contains 16 residues. The V and J ends lost 6 bases and 0 bases respectively, with 14 bases between them. The CDR3 here is CASRSTETPTNEKLFF. The CDR3 DNA reads as TGTGCCAGCAGATCCACAGAGACTCCAACTAATGAAAAACTGTTTTTT.

The chain is built from TRBV6-6 and TRBJ1-2; D gene unclear. The CDR3 is 14 residues long. Germline assignment: CDR1 MNHNY and CDR2 SVGAGI (reference sequence). V was cut by 7 bases and J by 4 bases, with 16 bases left in between. The DNA of the CDR3 is TGTGCCAGCACCGCTGGCAGTTCTGGCTATGGCTACACCTTC. Its translation: CASTAGSSGYGYTF.

This clonotype was counted a few times. The chain links TRBV20-1 to TRBJ1-1, with D tentatively TRBD1 (5 bases). The CDR3 extends over 12 amino acids. The V and J ends lost 4 bases and 4 bases respectively, with 10 bases between them. The germline gives CDR1 DFQATT, CDR2 SNEGSKA (reference sequence). CDR3 region: CSATVGTTEAFF. The CDR3 DNA is TGCAGTGCTACAGTGGGGACCACTGAAGCTTTCTTT.